Shown below are 18 T cell receptor beta chains from a single sample sequenced in a study of blood T cell repertoires in COVID-19. TCRdb's copy holds only in-frame clones and misses some; the assay was immunoSEQ multiplex PCR. The sample includes 60,000 to 70,000 clones, around 89% of them seen just once. Input material: peripheral blood. These receptors originate from an older woman with acute or convalescent COVID-19.

The V call is TRBV10-1, the J call TRBJ1-1; D is unresolved. This CDR3 comprises 12 residues. Germline CDR1 WNHNN, CDR2 SYGVQD (reference sequence). V dropped 2 bases and J dropped 9 bases, with 10 bases sitting between them. The CDR3 loop is CASSETTRQAFF. CDR3 bases: TGCGCCAGCAGTGAGACCACGAGGCAAGCTTTCTTT.

This clone was seen once. The rearrangement joins TRBV29-1 to TRBJ1-2, with unresolved D. Per the germline V gene, CDR1 is SQVTM and CDR2 is ANQGSEA. This CDR3 contains 11 residues. The ends were cut back, 6 bases at V and 7 bases at J, with 12 bases in the middle. CDR3 region: CSVGDGGGYTF. CDR3 coding DNA: TGCAGCGTGGGCGACGGCGGTGGCTACACCTTC.

The chain combines TRBV24-1 with TRBJ1-1, with D unresolved. Trimming left V 4 bases short and J 10 bases short, with 12 bases between. The CDR3 runs to 12 residues. Germline V lookup: CDR1 KGHDR, CDR2 SFDVKD. CDR3 in DNA: TGTGCCACCAGTGACCGCGGCGGGGTAGCTTTCTTT. It specifies CATSDRGGVAFF.

The chain employs TRBV5-5 and TRBJ2-1, with 15 positions matching TRBD2. V lost 2 bases and J lost 0; bases outside the gene matches: 9. Germline V lookup: CDR1 SGHKS, CDR2 YYEKEE (reference sequence). This CDR3 contains 20 residues. The CDR3 region is CASSFSGTSGGPPSYNEQFF. CDR3 in DNA: TGTGCCAGCAGCTTCTCCGGGACTAGCGGGGGGCCCCCCTCCTACAATGAGCAGTTCTTC.

In this sample, this clone turned up once. V gene TRBV6-4 combines with J gene TRBJ2-3, with 15 bases matching TRBD2. The germline V gene encodes CDR1 MRHNA and CDR2 SNTAGT. CDR3 size: 14 residues. Germline trimming cut 0 bases from V and 12 bases from J; bases unmatched to any gene: 1. The CDR3 is CASSDSGLAGGQYF. The CDR3 region has the DNA TGTGCCAGCAGTGACTCGGGACTAGCGGGGGGACAGTATTTT.

J is TRBJ1-2 and V is TRBV18, with 7 bases identical to TRBD1. This CDR3 comprises 12 residues. Germline V gene data show CDR1 as KGHSH and CDR2 as LQKENI. The V gene end was trimmed by 4 bases and the J gene end by 8 bases; junction bases not matched to a gene: 4. The CDR3 sequence: CASSQGAEGYTF. In DNA form, the CDR3 reads TGTGCCAGCTCACAGGGGGCTGAGGGCTACACCTTC.

The rearrangement links TRBV7-2 to TRBJ1-1; TRBD1 aligns across 8 bases. The germline CDR1 and CDR2 sequences are SGHTA and FQGNSA. V lost 5 bases, J lost 0 bases, and 8 bases stayed unmatched. There are 16 residues in the CDR3. The CDR3: CASSLGWDRMNTEAFF. For the CDR3, the DNA is TGTGCCAGCAGCCTAGGTTGGGACAGGATGAACACTGAAGCTTTCTTT.

This chain uses TRBV27 with TRBJ2-7; D might be TRBD2 (5 bases). The V gene lost 5 bases and the J gene lost 7 bases, with 12 bases spanning the gap. This CDR3 spans 12 amino acids. The germline V gene encodes CDR1 MNHEY and CDR2 SMNVEV (reference sequence). CDR3 loop: CASSPRGGEQYV. CDR3 DNA sequence: TGTGCCAGCAGTCCTCGGGGTGGGGAGCAGTACGTC.

The V and J genes are TRBV27 and TRBJ1-2, with D hard to call. Deletions cut 4 bases from V and 4 bases from J, with 13 bases between. Germline CDR1 is MNHEY and CDR2 is SMNVEV (reference sequence). CDR3 length equals 14 residues. The CDR3 reads CASSYGGSGYGYTF. The CDR3 DNA is TGTGCCAGCAGTTACGGCGGCTCGGGCTATGGCTACACCTTC.

The rearrangement joins TRBV3-1 (or the pseudogene TRBV3-2) to TRBJ2-1, with 14 nucleotides matching TRBD2. The V and J ends lost 3 bases and 7 bases, in that order; junction bases with no gene match: 5. The CDR3 consists of 16 residues. CDR1 is LGHDT and CDR2 is YNNKEL in the germline V gene (reference sequence). The CDR3 DNA reads as TGTGCCAGCAGCCACTTCGGGACTAGCGGGAGAAATGAGCAGTTCTTC. Residues: CASSHFGTSGRNEQFF.

This chain links TRBV4-2 with TRBJ2-2; D ambiguous. This CDR3 has 16 amino acids. Germline V gene data show CDR1 as LGHNA and CDR2 as YNFKEQ. The V and J ends lost 1 base and 7 bases respectively, with 16 bases between them. The CDR3: CASSQGVAGYGGELFF. The CDR3 nucleotides read TGTGCCAGCAGCCAAGGGGTGGCAGGATACGGCGGGGAGCTGTTTTTT.

A single count supports this clone. This chain joins TRBV6-4 and TRBJ2-1, with 13 bases identical to TRBD2. The CDR3 extends over 13 amino acids. The germline V gene encodes CDR1 MRHNA and CDR2 SNTAGT. V lost 9 bases and J lost 10; bases outside the gene matches: 6. CDR3 sequence reads: CARGTSGMEEQFF. Here the CDR3 DNA reads TGTGCCAGAGGGACTAGCGGGATGGAGGAGCAGTTCTTC.

The chain uses TRBV19 and TRBJ1-6, with 7 bases that match TRBD1. The germline gives CDR1 LNHDA, CDR2 SQIVND (reference sequence). J lost 7 bases, V lost 4 bases, and 4 bases had no gene match. The CDR3 is 14 residues long. The CDR3, as DNA: TGTGCCAGTAGTAGGGGGACAGAGAATTCACCCCTCCACTTT. It yields the protein CASSRGTENSPLHF. The full variable domain, rest sourced from reference TRBV19 and TRBJ1-6, is DGGITQSPKYLFRKEGQNVTLSCEQNLNHDAMYWYRQDPGQGLRLIYYSQIVNDFQKGDIAEGYSVSREKKESFPLTVTSAQKNPTAFYLCASSRGTENSPLHFGNGTRLTVT.

The chain has TRBV28 and TRBJ2-1, with D possibly being TRBD2 (5 bases). V lost 3 bases to trimming and J lost 3 bases, with 12 bases between them. The CDR3 covers 15 residues. Germline V gives CDR1 MDHEN, CDR2 SYDVKM. This CDR3 reads CASSFIGGRYNEQFF. The DNA of the CDR3 is TGTGCCAGCAGTTTCATCGGAGGCCGCTACAATGAGCAGTTCTTC.

The J gene is TRBJ1-2, the V gene TRBV30, with D hard to call. V lost 1 base, J lost 4 bases, and 4 bases lay in between. CDR1 GTSNPN and CDR2 SVGIG come from the germline V gene (reference sequence). The CDR3 is 11 amino acids. The CDR3 nucleotides read TGTGCCTGGAGTGCAGGCTATGGCTACACCTTC. Its protein is CAWSAGYGYTF.

The chain is built from TRBV19 and TRBJ2-2; D possibly corresponds to TRBD2 (6 bases). V lost 8 bases, J lost 5 bases, and 21 bases lay in between. CDR1 is LNHDA and CDR2 is SQIVND in the germline V gene (reference sequence). The CDR3 extends over 16 amino acids. In nucleotides, the CDR3 is TGTGCCAGTGGCAGGGACTTTGCGGCGGTGACCGGGGAGCTGTTTTTT. Protein sequence: CASGRDFAAVTGELFF.

The chain is built from TRBV19 and TRBJ2-2, with D perhaps TRBD2 (6 bases). There are 14 residues in the CDR3. V lost 7 bases and J lost 4, with 13 bases in between. In germline, CDR1 is LNHDA, CDR2 SQIVND (reference sequence). CDR3 in amino acids: CASNSGVSTGELFF. The CDR3 DNA is TGTGCCAGTAATAGCGGAGTCAGCACCGGGGAGCTGTTTTTT.

This chain uses TRBV27 with TRBJ1-5; 9 bases align to TRBD1. V gave up 5 bases and J gave up 3 bases; unmatched junction bases: 5. The CDR3 runs to 15 residues. Germline V CDR1 and CDR2: MNHEY, SMNVEV (reference sequence). The CDR3: CASSQGQGPNQPQHF. The CDR3 bases are TGTGCCAGCAGTCAGGGACAGGGACCCAATCAGCCCCAGCATTTT.